These 18 T cell receptor beta chains came from one sample sequenced in a study of T cell repertoires and HLA-DP antigens. HeLa cells expressing allogeneic DPB1 restimulated the roughly 15-day-expanded CD4+ cells for approximately a day. Stimulation used HeLa cells expressing transduced HLA-DPA1/DPB1, HLA-DM, invariant chain and CD80. Here immunoSEQ multiplex PCR was the method, and the copy in TCRdb shows in-frame clones only, minus some. The repertoire holds roughly 1,500 clones, with approximately 70% as singletons. Sequencing was carried out using CD137- CD4+ T cells from cultured PBMCs. Receptors were obtained from a man aged 55-75 years in good health and CMV-seronegative.

J is TRBJ2-3 and V is TRBV7-2, with 9 bases fitting TRBD2. The germline V gene encodes CDR1 SGHTA and CDR2 FQGNSA. Unmatched junction bases numbered 14, after V lost 4 bases and J lost 0 bases. The CDR3 runs to 19 residues. CDR3 nucleotides: TGTGCCAGCAGCTCCATACTAGCGGGTTCGAGGCCTAGCACAGATACGCAGTATTTT. This gives the protein CASSSILAGSRPSTDTQYF.

The chain employs TRBV5-8 and TRBJ2-2, with D perhaps matching TRBD2 (6 bases). V gave up 4 bases and J gave up 4 bases, with 20 bases separating them. CDR3 length: 17 residues. Germline loops: CDR1 SGHTS, CDR2 YDEGEE. The CDR3 DNA sequence: TGTGCCAGCAGCCCGACGAAACTAGCAACCTCCACCGGGGAGCTGTTTTTT. Translation: CASSPTKLATSTGELFF. The whole variable domain, filled in from reference TRBV5-8 and TRBJ2-2, reads EAGVTQSPTHLIKTRGQQATLRCSPISGHTSVYWYQQALGLGLQFLLWYDEGEERNRGNFPPRFSGRQFPNYSSELNVNALELEDSALYLCASSPTKLATSTGELFFGEGSRLTVL.

The chain links TRBV9 to TRBJ2-5; D is perhaps TRBD2 (6 bases). Per germline, CDR1 SGDLS and CDR2 YYNGEE. The CDR3 has 14 amino acids. Trimming pared 6 bases from V and 0 bases from J, leaving 12 bases between. The CDR3 nucleotides are TGTGCCAGCACCCGGGGGTATTACCAAGAGACCCAGTACTTC. It translates to CASTRGYYQETQYF.

By share of the sample, this clone is large. The chain is built from TRBV4-3 and TRBJ2-7; a weak D match, TRBD1 (5 bases). Germline-derived CDR1 and CDR2 are LGHNA and YSLEER. Trimming stripped 0 bases from V and 6 bases from J, with 15 bases between. The length of the CDR3 is 15 residues. DNA for the CDR3: TGCGCCAGCAGCCAAGATCAGGCAGGGCTGTCCGAGCAGTACTTC. This encodes CASSQDQAGLSEQYF.

This clone was counted once. The rearrangement uses TRBV7-2 and TRBJ2-5; D unclear. The V end was cut by 5 bases, the J end by 3 bases, with 16 bases between. The CDR3 has 15 amino acids. The germline gives CDR1 SGHTA, CDR2 FQGNSA. The CDR3 DNA follows: TGTGCCAGCAGCCCCCGGGTGACTGGAAAAGAGACCCAGTACTTC. Its protein product is CASSPRVTGKETQYF.

Turning to this clone: The junction differs from germline at one of its ends, possibly a read error. This chain links TRBV28 with TRBJ1-5; possible D gene TRBD1, 6 bases. The germline CDR1 and CDR2 sequences are MDHEN and SYDVKM. The CDR3 totals 17 residues. In DNA, the CDR3 is TGTGCCAGCTGTTTGTTTAGAGGGGGGGGCGGCAATCAGCCCCAGCATTTT. It yields the protein CASCLFRGGGGNQPQHF.

This clone is categorized as large. This sequence joins TRBV14 and TRBJ1-5; no clear D. V lost 5 bases to trimming and J lost 2 bases, with 10 bases between them. This CDR3 is 14 amino acids long. CDR1 and CDR2 (germline): SGHDN, FVKESK. For the CDR3, the DNA is TGTGCCAGCAGCTGTGAGGCGGGCAATCAGCCCCAGCATTTT. It specifies CASSCEAGNQPQHF.

This clone was detected once. The chain combines TRBV28 with TRBJ1-2; a weak D match, TRBD1 (5 bases). The germline gives CDR1 MDHEN, CDR2 SYDVKM. This CDR3 is built from 16 residues. Trimming left V 2 bases short and J 8 bases short, with 21 bases between. In DNA, the CDR3 is TGTGCCAGCAGTTTAACCGGGACCCGGAGAGGGACGGGCTACACCTTC. Its protein is CASSLTGTRRGTGYTF.

This clone came up a few times. This chain joins TRBV7-2 and TRBJ1-6; D may be TRBD1 (5 bases). Germline CDR1 is SGHTA and CDR2 is FQGNSA. Trimming left V 0 bases short and J 8 bases short, with 11 bases between. This CDR3 comprises 15 residues. The CDR3 is CASSLAGGTDSPLHF. CDR3 DNA: TGTGCCAGCAGCTTAGCTGGGGGGACCGATTCACCCCTCCACTTT.

The chain has TRBV19 and TRBJ1-2, with D perhaps TRBD1 (5 bases). The CDR3 loop spans 16 amino acids. The germline V gene has CDR1 LNHDA and CDR2 SQIVND (reference sequence). The CDR3 nucleotides are TGTGCTTGCCAGGGCATTTCGACTACTTGGGACTATGGCTACACCTTC. Amino acid sequence: CACQGISTTWDYGYTF.

This clone has a handful of counts. This rearrangement joins TRBV7-2 to TRBJ1-5; 7 bases are shared with TRBD1. The germline V gene has CDR1 SGHTA and CDR2 FQGNSA. V dropped 1 base and J dropped 7; count of bases not matched to a gene: 10. There are 16 residues in the CDR3. CDR3 loop: CASSLGVGGRNQPQHF. The CDR3 DNA follows: TGTGCCAGCAGCTTAGGGGTAGGGGGCAGAAACCAGCCCCAGCATTTT.

This chain uses TRBV5-1 with TRBJ2-3; no clear D gene. Looked up from germline, CDR1 is SGHRS and CDR2 is YFSETQ. The CDR3 length is 14 residues. Between the trimmed V and J ends, which lost 6 bases and 1 base, there was a span of 12 bases. The CDR3 spells CASKEAAGTDTQYF. The CDR3 bases are TGCGCCAGCAAAGAGGCTGCTGGCACAGATACGCAGTATTTT.

The V gene is TRBV19, the J gene TRBJ1-1, with 9 nucleotides matching TRBD1. Losses at the gene ends were 10 bases for V and 5 bases for J; bases not matched to a gene: 8. This CDR3 has 13 residues. The germline CDR1 and CDR2 sequences are LNHDA and SQIVND (reference sequence). CDR3 amino acids: CATRDRAYTEAFF. Written as DNA, the CDR3 is TGTGCCACCCGGGACAGGGCATATACTGAAGCTTTCTTT.

V and J are TRBV4-3 and TRBJ1-2, with D possibly matching TRBD1 (5 bases). This CDR3 comprises 14 residues. V lost 1 base and J lost 2, with 8 bases in between. CDR1 LGHNA and CDR2 YSLEER come from the germline V gene. CDR3 nucleotide sequence: TGCGCCAGCAGCCAAGTGCAGGGCAACTATGGCTACACCTTC. Its protein product is CASSQVQGNYGYTF.

This clone was counted a few times. The chain combines TRBV7-9 with TRBJ1-5; D call uncertain. Trimming shortened V by 3 bases and J by 1 base, and 7 bases separated the two germline ends. This CDR3 is 14 amino acids long. Looked up from germline, CDR1 is SEHNR and CDR2 is FQNEAQ (reference sequence). CDR3 sequence (DNA): TGTGCCAGCAGCTTGATGGGGAGCAATCAGCCCCAGCATTTT. Translating gives CASSLMGSNQPQHF. The full variable domain, with the rest looked up from reference TRBV7-9 and TRBJ1-5, is DTGVSQNPRHKITKRGQNVTFRCDPISEHNRLYWYRQTLGQGPEFLTYFQNEAQLEKSRLLSDRFSAERPKGSFSTLEIQRTEQGDSAMYLCASSLMGSNQPQHFGDGTRLSIL.

By share of the sample, this clone is hyperexpanded. The chain has TRBV7-2 and TRBJ1-1; D not resolved. The V end was cut by 5 bases, the J end by 2 bases, with 15 bases between. The CDR3 consists of 15 residues. Per the germline V gene, CDR1 is SGHTA and CDR2 is FQGNSA. The DNA of the CDR3 is TGTGCCAGCAGCGTGTACATCAATACCAACACTGAAGCTTTCTTT. Residues: CASSVYINTNTEAFF.

This clone was counted only a few times. J is TRBJ2-6 and V is TRBV7-9, with D unresolved. Trimming stripped 2 bases from V and 4 bases from J, with 12 bases between. CDR1 and CDR2 (germline): SEHNR, FQNEAQ (reference sequence). This CDR3 region has 16 residues. The CDR3 region is CASSLRTVLGANVLTF. The CDR3 DNA reads as TGTGCCAGCAGCTTAAGGACCGTCCTAGGGGCCAACGTCCTGACTTTC.

The chain joins TRBV5-4 to TRBJ1-2, with 9 bases fitting TRBD1. With V trimmed by 5 bases and J by 4 bases, 0 bases remained unmatched. Germline-derived CDR1 and CDR2 are SGHNT and YYREEE (reference sequence). This CDR3 is 12 amino acids long. Here the CDR3 reads CASRQGAYGYTF. The CDR3 DNA reads TGTGCCAGCAGACAGGGGGCCTATGGCTACACCTTC.